This T cell receptor (beta chain) comes out of a study of blood T cells in healthy people across ages. A J-beta primer mix and a sample-barcoded 5' primer were used in a second PCR of about 6 to 12 cycles. TCRdb fed the 5' RACE reads into MiXCR, producing one record per CDR3 protein. The table has fewer than 950,000 distinct CDR3 sequences, 36% seen once. Germline loops: CDR1 SQVTM, CDR2 ANQGSEA. The CDR3 spans 13 residues. The V end lost 6 bases, the J end lost 0 bases, and 10 bases lay between the germline ends. The chain recombines TRBV29-1 with TRBJ2-3; D call uncertain. The source is a man aged 18 to 35 in good health. The specimen was blood. The CDR3 here is CSVDPTSTDTQYF. The CDR3, as DNA: TGCAGCGTCGATCCCACAAGCACAGATACGCAGTATTTT.